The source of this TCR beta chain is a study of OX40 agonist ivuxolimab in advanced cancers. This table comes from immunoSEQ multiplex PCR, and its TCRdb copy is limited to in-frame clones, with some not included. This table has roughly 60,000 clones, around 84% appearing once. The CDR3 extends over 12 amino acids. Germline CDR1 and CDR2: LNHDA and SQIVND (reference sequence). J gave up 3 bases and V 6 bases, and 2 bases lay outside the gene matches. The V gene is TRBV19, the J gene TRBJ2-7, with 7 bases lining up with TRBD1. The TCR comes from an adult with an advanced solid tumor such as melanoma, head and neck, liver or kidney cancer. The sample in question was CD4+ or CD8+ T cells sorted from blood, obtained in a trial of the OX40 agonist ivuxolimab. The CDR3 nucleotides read TGTGCCAGTAGCCGACAGGGCTACGAGCAGTACTTC. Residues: CASSRQGYEQYF.